One and the same sample provided the 4 T cell receptor beta chains below, sequenced in a study of identical twins. TCRdb re-analysed the 5' RACE reads in MiXCR, keeping a single row per CDR3 protein. The table includes around 570,000 distinct CDR3 sequences, approximately 9.6% detected once. This same sample was also taken into another study, of yellow fever vaccine responses in identical twins.

Sample: PBMCs. The receptors come from a woman between 18 and 29 years old in good health.

The gene calls are TRBV3-1 and TRBJ2-7, with 12 bases aligning to TRBD1. The CDR3 contains 15 residues. The junction had 8 bases not matched to a gene; V was cut back by 5 bases and J by 6 bases. Germline V gene lookup returns CDR1 LGHDT and CDR2 YNNKEL (reference sequence). CDR3 coding DNA: TGTGCCAGCAGCTCAAAGGGGACAGGGGGCGTCGAGCAGTACTTC. Encoded protein: CASSSKGTGGVEQYF.

This chain connects TRBV5-1 to TRBJ2-7; D perhaps matches TRBD1 (5 bases). Trimming cost V 4 bases and J 3 bases, with 20 bases left between them. Germline V lookup: CDR1 SGHRS, CDR2 YFSETQ. The CDR3 has 16 residues. The DNA for the CDR3 is TGCGCCAGCAGCGCGGAAACCAGGGTATCCCTCTACGAGCAGTACTTC. Its protein is CASSAETRVSLYEQYF.

This clonotype was detected only a few times. Just one base apart from a much larger clone, this may be a read error. The chain is built from TRBV6-2 or TRBV6-3 and TRBJ2-7; D not resolved. In germline, CDR1 is MNHEY, CDR2 SVGEGT. V gave up 2 bases and J gave up 6 bases, with 5 bases separating them. This CDR3 contains 11 residues. The CDR3 bases are TGTGCCAGCAGTTACAGGGCCGAGCAGTACTTC. Translating it yields CASSYRAEQYF.

This clonotype was picked up many times. The chain recombines TRBV6-1 with TRBJ2-7; the D gene is possibly TRBD1 (5 bases). Trimming left V 3 bases short and J 2 bases short, with 17 bases between. Looked up from germline, CDR1 is MNHNS and CDR2 is SASEGT. This CDR3 has 16 residues. The CDR3 coding sequence is TGTGCCAGCAGTGAGATAGAGAGACAGCCTCCCTACGAGCAGTACTTC. Amino acid sequence: CASSEIERQPPYEQYF.